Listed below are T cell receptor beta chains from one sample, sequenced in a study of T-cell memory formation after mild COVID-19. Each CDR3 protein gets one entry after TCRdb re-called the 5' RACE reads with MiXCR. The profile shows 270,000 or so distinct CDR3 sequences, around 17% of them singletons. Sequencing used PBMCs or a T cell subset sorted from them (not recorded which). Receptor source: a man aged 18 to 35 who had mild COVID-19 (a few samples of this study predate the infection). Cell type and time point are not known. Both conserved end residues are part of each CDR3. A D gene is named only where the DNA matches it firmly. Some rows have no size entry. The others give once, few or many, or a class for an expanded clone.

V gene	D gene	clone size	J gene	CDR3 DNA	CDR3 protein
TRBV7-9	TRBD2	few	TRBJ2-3	TGTGCCAGTGCGGGAGGCCGGGTAGATTACACAGATACGCAGTATTTT	CASAGGRVDYTDTQYF
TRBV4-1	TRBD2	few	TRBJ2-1	TGCGCCAGCAGCCAGGGGGCTAGCGGGGGAAATGAGCAGTTCTTC	CASSQGASGGNEQFF
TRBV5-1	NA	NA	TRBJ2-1	TGCGCCAGCAGCTTAGGCCCGGGTAACCGGGAGCAGTTCTTC	CASSLGPGNREQFF
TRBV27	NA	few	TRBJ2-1	TGTGCCAGCAGTTTCCCAGTCGGTGAGCAGTTCTTC	CASSFPVGEQFF
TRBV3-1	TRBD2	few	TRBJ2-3	TGTGCCAGCAGCTTCTCCTCCGGGGGGAAAGATACGCAGTATTTT	CASSFSSGGKDTQYF
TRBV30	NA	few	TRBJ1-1	TGTGCCTGGAGCCCTTCCGGGAGAGTGAAAGCTTTCTTT	CAWSPSGRVKAFF
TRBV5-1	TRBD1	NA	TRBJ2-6	TGCGCCAGCAGCACGGGACAGACCTCTGGGGCCAACGTCCTGACTTTC	CASSTGQTSGANVLTF
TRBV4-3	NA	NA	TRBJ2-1	TGCGCCAGCAGCCAAGATTTTGGAACTGAGCAGTTCTTC	CASSQDFGTEQFF
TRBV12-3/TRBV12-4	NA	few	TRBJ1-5	TGTGCCAGCAGTTTATCAGGGATGGATCAGCCCCAGCATTTT	CASSLSGMDQPQHF
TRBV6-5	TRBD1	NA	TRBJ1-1	TGTGCCAGCAGTTACTCCGGGACAGTGAACACTGAAGCTTTCTTT	CASSYSGTVNTEAFF
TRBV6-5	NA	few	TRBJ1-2	TGTGCCAGCAGTTACGAGGGGACGTATGGCTACACCTTC	CASSYEGTYGYTF
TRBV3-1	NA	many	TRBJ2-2	TGTGCCAGCAGCCAAGAAAGTTCGGGGTATGCCGGGGAGCTGTTTTTT	CASSQESSGYAGELFF